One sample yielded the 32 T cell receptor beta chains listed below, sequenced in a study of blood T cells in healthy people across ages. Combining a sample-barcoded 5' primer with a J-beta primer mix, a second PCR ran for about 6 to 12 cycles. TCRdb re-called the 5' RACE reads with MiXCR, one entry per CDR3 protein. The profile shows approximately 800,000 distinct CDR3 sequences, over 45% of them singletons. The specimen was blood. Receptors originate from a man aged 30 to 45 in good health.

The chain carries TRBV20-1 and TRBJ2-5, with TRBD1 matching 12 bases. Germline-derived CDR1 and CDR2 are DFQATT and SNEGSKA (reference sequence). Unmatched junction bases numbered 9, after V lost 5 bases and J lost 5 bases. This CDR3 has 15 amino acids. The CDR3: CSAHPGQGARETQYF. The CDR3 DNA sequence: TGCAGTGCTCATCCGGGACAGGGGGCGAGGGAGACCCAGTACTTC.

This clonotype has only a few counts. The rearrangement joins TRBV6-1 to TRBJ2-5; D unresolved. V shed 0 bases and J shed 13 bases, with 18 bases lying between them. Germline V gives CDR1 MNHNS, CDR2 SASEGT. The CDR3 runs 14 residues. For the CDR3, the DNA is TGTGCCAGCAGTGAAGCGCCTATAGAAGGTTTGACGTACTTC. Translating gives CASSEAPIEGLTYF.

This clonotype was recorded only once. CDR3: CSGKTGGGVQETQYF. The CDR3 coding sequence is TGCAGCGGAAAGACAGGGGGCGGTGTACAAGAGACCCAGTACTTC. This rearrangement joins TRBV29-1 to TRBJ2-5, with TRBD1 identical over 10 bases. In germline, CDR1 is SQVTM, CDR2 ANQGSEA. This CDR3 is built from 15 residues. The V and J ends lost 7 bases and 2 bases, in that order; junction bases with no gene match: 10. Looking up the rest from reference TRBV29-1 and TRBJ2-5 gives the full variable domain: SAVISQKPSRDICQRGTSLTIQCQVDSQVTMMFWYRQQPGQSLTLIATANQGSEATYESGFVIDKFPISRPNLTFSTLTVSNMSPEDSSIYLCSGKTGGGVQETQYFGPGTRLLVL.

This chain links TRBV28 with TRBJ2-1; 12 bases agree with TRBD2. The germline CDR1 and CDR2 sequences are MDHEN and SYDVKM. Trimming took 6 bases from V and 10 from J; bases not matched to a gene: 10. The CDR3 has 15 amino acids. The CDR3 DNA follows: TGTGCCAGCAGCCGGGGACTAGCGGGCCGACGGGAGCAGTTCTTC. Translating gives CASSRGLAGRREQFF.

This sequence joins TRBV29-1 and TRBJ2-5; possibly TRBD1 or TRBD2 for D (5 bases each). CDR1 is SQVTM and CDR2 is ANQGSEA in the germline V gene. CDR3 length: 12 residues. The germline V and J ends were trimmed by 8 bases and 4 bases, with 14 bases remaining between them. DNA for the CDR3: TGCAGCCTCACGCCAGGGACAGAGACCCAGTACTTC. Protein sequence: CSLTPGTETQYF.

In DNA, the CDR3 is TGTGCCACCAGCAGCGGTGGGGGGGCCGAACAGCCCCAGCATTTT. Translated, it gives CATSSGGGAEQPQHF. The rearrangement uses TRBV15 and TRBJ1-5; the D gene is possibly TRBD1 (6 bases). V was shortened by 3 bases and J by 7 bases, with 16 bases between the two germline ends. Germline-derived CDR1 and CDR2 are LNHNV and YYDKDF (reference sequence). CDR3 length: 15 amino acids.

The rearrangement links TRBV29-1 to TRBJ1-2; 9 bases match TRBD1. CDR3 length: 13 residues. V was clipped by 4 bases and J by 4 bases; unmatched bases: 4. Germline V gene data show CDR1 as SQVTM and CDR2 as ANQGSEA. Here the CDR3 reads CSVAQQGAYGYTF. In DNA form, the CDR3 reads TGCAGCGTTGCCCAACAGGGGGCCTATGGCTACACCTTC.

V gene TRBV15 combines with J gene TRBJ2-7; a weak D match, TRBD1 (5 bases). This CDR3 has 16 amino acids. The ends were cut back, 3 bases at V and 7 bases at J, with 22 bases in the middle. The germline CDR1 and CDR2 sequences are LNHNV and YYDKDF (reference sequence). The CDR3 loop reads CATSRPLKGAMGEQYF. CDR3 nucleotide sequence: TGTGCCACCAGCAGGCCCCTGAAAGGGGCGATGGGGGAGCAGTACTTC.

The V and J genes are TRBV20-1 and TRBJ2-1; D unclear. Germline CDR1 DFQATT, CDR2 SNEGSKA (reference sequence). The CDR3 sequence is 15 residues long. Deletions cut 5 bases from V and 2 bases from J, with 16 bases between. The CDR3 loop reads CSAGGPTLAYNEQFF. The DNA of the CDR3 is TGCAGTGCTGGTGGGCCCACCTTAGCCTACAATGAGCAGTTCTTC.

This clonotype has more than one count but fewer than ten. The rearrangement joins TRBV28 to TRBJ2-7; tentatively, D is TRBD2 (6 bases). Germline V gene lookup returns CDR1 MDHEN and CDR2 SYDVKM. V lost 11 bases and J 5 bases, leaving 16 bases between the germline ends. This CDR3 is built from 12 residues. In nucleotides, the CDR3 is TGTGCCTCCAACAGCGGAGGGAACGAGCAGTACTTC. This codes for CASNSGGNEQYF.

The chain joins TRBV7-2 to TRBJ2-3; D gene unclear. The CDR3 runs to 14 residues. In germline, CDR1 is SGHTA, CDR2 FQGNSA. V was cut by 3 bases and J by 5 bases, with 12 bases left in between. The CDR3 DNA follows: TGTGCCAGCAGCTTGGTGTTGGGTGGAGATACGCAGTATTTT. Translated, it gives CASSLVLGGDTQYF. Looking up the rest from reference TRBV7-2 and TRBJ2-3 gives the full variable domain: GAGVSQSPSNKVTEKGKDVELRCDPISGHTALYWYRQSLGQGLEFLIYFQGNSAPDKSGLPSDRFSAERTGGSVSTLTIQRTQQEDSAVYLCASSLVLGGDTQYFGPGTRLTVL.

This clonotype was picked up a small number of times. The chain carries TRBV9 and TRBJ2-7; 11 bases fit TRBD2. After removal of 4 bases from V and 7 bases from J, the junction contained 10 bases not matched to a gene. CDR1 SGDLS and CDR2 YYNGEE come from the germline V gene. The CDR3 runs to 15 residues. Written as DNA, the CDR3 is TGTGCCAGCAGCCCCATAGCGGGAGGGCCGGAAGAGCAGTACTTC. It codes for CASSPIAGGPEEQYF.

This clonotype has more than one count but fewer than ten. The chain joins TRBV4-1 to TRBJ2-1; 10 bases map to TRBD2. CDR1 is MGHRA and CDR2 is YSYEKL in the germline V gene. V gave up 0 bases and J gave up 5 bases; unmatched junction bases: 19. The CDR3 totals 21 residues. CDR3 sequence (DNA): TGCGCCAGCAGCCAAGACCCGAGCGGGCACCTAAGGCTAGCGGGAGACAATGAGCAGTTCTTC. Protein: CASSQDPSGHLRLAGDNEQFF.

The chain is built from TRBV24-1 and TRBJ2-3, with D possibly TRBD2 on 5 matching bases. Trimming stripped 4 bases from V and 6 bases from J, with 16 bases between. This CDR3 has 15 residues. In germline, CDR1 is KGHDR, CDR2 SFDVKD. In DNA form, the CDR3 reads TGTGCCACCAGTGACCCTGCACAACCGGGGGATACGCAGTATTTT. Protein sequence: CATSDPAQPGDTQYF.

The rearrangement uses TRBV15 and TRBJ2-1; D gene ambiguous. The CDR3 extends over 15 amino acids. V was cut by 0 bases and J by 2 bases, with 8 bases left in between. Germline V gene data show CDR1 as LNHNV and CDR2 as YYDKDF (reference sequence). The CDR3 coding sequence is TGTGCCACCAGCAGAGATGCCAGTCCCTACAATGAGCAGTTCTTC. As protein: CATSRDASPYNEQFF.

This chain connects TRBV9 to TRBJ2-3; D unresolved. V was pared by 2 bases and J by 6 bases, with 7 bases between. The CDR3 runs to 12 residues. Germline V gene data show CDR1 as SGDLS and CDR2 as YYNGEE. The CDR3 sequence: CASSVRPDTQYF. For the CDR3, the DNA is TGTGCCAGCAGCGTTAGGCCTGATACGCAGTATTTT.

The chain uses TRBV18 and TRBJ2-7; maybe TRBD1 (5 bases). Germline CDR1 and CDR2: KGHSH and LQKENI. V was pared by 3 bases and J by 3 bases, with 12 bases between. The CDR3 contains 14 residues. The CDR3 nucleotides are TGTGCCAGCTCACCGAGCGCAGGGAACTACGAGCAGTACTTC. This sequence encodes CASSPSAGNYEQYF.

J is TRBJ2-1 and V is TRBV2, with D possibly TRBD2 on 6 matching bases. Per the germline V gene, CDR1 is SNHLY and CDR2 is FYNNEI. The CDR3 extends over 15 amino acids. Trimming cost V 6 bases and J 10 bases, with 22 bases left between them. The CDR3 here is CASSTSDAGHYEQFF. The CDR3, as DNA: TGTGCCAGCAGCACCTCTGATGCGGGGCACTACGAGCAGTTCTTC. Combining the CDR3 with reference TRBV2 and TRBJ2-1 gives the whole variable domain EPEVTQTPSHQVTQMGQEVILRCVPISNHLYFYWYRQILGQKVEFLVSFYNNEISEKSEIFDDQFSVERPDGSNFTLKIRSTKLEDSAMYFCASSTSDAGHYEQFFGPGTRLTVL.

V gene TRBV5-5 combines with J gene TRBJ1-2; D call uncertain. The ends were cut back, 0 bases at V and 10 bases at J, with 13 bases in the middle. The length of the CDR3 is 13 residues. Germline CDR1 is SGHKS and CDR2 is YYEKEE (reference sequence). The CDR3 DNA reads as TGTGCCAGCAGCTTGGTCCCACATGGGGACTACACCTTC. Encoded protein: CASSLVPHGDYTF.

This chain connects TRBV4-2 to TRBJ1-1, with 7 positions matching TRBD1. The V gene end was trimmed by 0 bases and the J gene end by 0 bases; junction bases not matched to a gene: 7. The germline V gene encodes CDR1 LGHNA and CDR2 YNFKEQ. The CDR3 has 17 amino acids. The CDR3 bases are TGTGCCAGCAGCCAAGATCAGGAGACAGGGATGAACACTGAAGCTTTCTTT. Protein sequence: CASSQDQETGMNTEAFF.

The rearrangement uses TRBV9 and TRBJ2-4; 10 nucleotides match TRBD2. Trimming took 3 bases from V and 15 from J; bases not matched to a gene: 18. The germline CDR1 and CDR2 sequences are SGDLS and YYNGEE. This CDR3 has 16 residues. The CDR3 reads CASSGESGIAGGRMYF. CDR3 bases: TGTGCCAGCAGCGGGGAAAGTGGTATAGCGGGGGGCCGGATGTACTTC.

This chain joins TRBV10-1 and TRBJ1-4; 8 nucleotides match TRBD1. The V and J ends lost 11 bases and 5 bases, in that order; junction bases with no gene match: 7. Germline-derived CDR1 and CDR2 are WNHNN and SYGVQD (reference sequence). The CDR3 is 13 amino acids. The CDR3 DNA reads TGCGCCGGAGGGACAGGTCGAAATGAAAAACTGTTTTTT. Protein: CAGGTGRNEKLFF.

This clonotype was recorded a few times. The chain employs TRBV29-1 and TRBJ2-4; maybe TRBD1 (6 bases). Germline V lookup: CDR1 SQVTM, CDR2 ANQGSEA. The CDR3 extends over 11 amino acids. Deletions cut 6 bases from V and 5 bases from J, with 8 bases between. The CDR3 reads CSVEGENIQYF. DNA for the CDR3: TGCAGCGTCGAGGGGGAAAACATTCAGTACTTC.

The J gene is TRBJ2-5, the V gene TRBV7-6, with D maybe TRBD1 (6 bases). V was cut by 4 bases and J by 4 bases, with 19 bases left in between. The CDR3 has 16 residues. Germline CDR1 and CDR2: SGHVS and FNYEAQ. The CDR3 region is CASSSKTGLNPETQYF. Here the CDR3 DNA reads TGTGCCAGCAGCTCCAAGACAGGTTTGAACCCAGAGACCCAGTACTTC.

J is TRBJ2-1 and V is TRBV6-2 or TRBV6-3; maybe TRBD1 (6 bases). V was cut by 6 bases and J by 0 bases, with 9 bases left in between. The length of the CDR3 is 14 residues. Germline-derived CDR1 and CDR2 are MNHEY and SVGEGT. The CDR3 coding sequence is TGTGCCAGCAGGGGGACATACTCCTACAATGAGCAGTTCTTC. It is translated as CASRGTYSYNEQFF.

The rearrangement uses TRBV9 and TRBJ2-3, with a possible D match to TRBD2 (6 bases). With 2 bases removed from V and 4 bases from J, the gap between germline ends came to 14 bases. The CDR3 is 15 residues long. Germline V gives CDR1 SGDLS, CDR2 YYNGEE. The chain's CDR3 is CASSVLAVGADTQYF. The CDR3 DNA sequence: TGTGCCAGCAGCGTTTTAGCGGTCGGGGCAGATACGCAGTATTTT.

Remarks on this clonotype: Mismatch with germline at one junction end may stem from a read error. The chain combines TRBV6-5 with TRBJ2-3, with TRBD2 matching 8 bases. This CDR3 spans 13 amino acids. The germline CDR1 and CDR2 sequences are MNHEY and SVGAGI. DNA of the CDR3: TGTACCAGCAGTTGGACTAGCAGGGATACGCAGTATTTT. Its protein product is CTSSWTSRDTQYF.

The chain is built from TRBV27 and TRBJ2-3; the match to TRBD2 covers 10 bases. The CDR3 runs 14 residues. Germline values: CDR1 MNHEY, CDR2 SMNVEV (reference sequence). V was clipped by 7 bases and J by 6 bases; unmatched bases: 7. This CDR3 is CASTEAGGFDTQYF. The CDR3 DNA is TGTGCCAGCACCGAAGCGGGAGGGTTTGATACGCAGTATTTT.

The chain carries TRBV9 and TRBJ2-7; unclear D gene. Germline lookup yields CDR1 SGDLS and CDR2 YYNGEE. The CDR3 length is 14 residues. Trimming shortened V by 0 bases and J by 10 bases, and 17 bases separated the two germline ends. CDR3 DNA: TGTGCCAGCAGCGTAGGCGCAAGGCCCTCCGATCAGTACTTC. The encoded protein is CASSVGARPSDQYF.

CDR3 in DNA: TGTGCCAGCAGCACCGGGACTAGCGGGGACTCCTACGAGCAGTACTTC. Its translation is CASSTGTSGDSYEQYF. The V call is TRBV11-1, the J call TRBJ2-7; 13 bases line up with TRBD2. The trim removed 5 bases at V and 0 bases at J, leaving 4 bases unmatched. Germline values: CDR1 SGHAT, CDR2 FQDESV (reference sequence). The CDR3 runs to 16 residues.

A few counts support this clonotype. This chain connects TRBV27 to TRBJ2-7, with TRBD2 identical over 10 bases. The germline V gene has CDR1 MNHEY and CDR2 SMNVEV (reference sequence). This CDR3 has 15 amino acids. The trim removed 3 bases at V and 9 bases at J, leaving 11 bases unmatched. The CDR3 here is CASSFRASGGPAQYF. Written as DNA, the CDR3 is TGTGCCAGCAGTTTTCGTGCTAGCGGGGGCCCCGCGCAGTACTTC.

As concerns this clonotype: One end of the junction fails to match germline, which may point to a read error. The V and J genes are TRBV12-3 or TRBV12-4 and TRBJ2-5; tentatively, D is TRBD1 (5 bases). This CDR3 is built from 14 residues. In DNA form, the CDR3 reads TGTGCCGGCAGTCCCACAGGCCCCCAAGAGACCCAGTACTTC. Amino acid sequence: CAGSPTGPQETQYF.